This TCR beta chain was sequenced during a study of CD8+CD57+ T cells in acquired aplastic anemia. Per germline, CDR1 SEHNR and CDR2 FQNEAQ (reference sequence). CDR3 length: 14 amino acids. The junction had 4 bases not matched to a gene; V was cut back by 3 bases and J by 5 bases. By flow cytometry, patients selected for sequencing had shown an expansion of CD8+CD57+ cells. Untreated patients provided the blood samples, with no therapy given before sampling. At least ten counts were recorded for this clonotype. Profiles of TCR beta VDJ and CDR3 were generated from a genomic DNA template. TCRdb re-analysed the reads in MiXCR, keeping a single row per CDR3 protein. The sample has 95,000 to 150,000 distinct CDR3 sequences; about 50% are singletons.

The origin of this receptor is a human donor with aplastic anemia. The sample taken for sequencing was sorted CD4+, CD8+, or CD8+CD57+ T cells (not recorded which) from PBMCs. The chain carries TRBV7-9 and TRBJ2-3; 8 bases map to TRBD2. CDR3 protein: CASSFTGGGDTQYF. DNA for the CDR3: TGTGCCAGCAGCTTTACCGGGGGGGGAGATACGCAGTATTTT.